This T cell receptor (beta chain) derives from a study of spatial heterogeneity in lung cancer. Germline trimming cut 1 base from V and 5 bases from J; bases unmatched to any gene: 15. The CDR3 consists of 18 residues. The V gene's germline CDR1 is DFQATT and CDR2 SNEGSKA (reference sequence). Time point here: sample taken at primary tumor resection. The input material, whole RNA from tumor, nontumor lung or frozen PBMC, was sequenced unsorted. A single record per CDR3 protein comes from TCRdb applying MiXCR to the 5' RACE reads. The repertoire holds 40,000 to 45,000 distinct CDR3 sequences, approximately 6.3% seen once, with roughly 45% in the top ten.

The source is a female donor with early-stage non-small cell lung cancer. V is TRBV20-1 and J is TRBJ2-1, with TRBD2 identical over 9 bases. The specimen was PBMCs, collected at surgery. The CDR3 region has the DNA TGCAGTGCTAGAGCCGTATTTTTAGCGGGGGCCAGGAACAATGAGCAGTTCTTC. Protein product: CSARAVFLAGARNNEQFF.